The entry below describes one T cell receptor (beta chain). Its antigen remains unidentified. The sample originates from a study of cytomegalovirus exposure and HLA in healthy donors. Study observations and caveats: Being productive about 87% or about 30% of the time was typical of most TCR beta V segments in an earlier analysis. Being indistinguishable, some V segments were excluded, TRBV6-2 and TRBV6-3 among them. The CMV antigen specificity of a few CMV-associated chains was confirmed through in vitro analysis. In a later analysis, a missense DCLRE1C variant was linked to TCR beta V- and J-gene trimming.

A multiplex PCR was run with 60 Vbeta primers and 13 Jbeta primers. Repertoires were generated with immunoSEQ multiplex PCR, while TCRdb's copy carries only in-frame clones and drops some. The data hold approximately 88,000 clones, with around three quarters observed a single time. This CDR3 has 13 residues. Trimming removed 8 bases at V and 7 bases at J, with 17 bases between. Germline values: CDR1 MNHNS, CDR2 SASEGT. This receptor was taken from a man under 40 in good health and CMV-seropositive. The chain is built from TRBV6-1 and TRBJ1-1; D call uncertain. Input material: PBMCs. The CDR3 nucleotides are TGTGCCAGCGGGGATGCAGCGGACGGTGAAGCTTTCTTT. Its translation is CASGDAADGEAFF.